This section outlines one T cell receptor beta chain sequence together with its context. These data come from a study of blood T cell repertoires in COVID-19. This CDR3 spans 15 amino acids. Per the germline V gene, CDR1 is LNHDA and CDR2 is SQIVND (reference sequence). V lost 6 bases to trimming and J lost 0 bases; unmatched junction nucleotides: 4. Assay used: immunoSEQ multiplex PCR; TCRdb lists only in-frame clones, some missing. The table lists approximately 140,000 clones, roughly 86% of them singletons. The chain is built from TRBV19 and TRBJ1-3, with 8 positions matching TRBD1. This clonotype originated in a woman aged 45-65 years with acute COVID-19. Sequencing input: PBMCs or T cells enriched from blood (not recorded which). Here the CDR3 reads CASRDRARSGNTIYF. CDR3 DNA: TGTGCCAGTAGGGACAGGGCGCGCTCTGGAAACACCATATATTTT.